This TCR beta chain was recorded in a study of shared clonotypes between healthy human individuals (dated by TCRdb to between 2020 and 2021). Concerning the study at large: The cohort comprised two women and a few men aged 18 to 49 years. Per donor, three plates each were used for CD4 naive and CD4 memory, two for CD8 naive, and one for CD8 memory. To estimate repertoire size and how much clonotype sharing occurs between individuals, the study deeply sequenced the blood TCR repertoires of about five healthy adults. Libraries were prepared and TCR repertoires were sequenced by different laboratories using diverse techniques, in order to increase sequencing depth and limit assay-specific biases. Between about 0.94 and 8.9 billion PBMCs per donor were obtained by leukapheresis.

Results the study describes overall, beyond this receptor: About 5% of naive CD4, roughly 3.5% of naive CD8, roughly 2.4% of memory CD4, and more than 0.35% of memory CD8 clonotypes were shared across a few donors. The genetic and exposure-history diversity represented was limited by the small number of donors. Clonotypes shared by all four sorted-subset donors showed higher generation probabilities than non-shared clonotypes. Rarefaction of sorted-subset datasets indicated incomplete sequencing despite the large sequencing depth. Pairwise subsampling led to the expectation that sequencing depth would affect the degree of clonotype sharing among donors. Larger estimated clonotype richness was generally found for naive subsets than for memory subsets. Sampling was restricted to blood, and TCR repertoires in tissue are likely to differ from TCR repertoires in blood.

Comment on this clone: There is no known antigen for this receptor. Base qualities are not at hand, and no much larger clone is one base apart.

Using the deep immunoSEQ assay, multiplex PCR amplified TCR CDR3 regions from genomic DNA. Genomic DNA extracted from each cell subset was distributed evenly over all wells of several immunoSEQ 96-well plates, and each plate served as one replicate. Each replicate PCR for sorted subsets received about 220 ng genomic DNA, equal to roughly 30,000 T cell genomes. Purified libraries were quantified with a Qubit 3.0 fluorometer, sized on a Bioanalyzer 2100, and re-quantified with the KAPA Library Quantification kit. A separate single-read 150-cycle Illumina NextSeq 550 flow cell was used to sequence each immunoSEQ 96-well plate. The published analysis was carried out like this. The immunoSEQ output contained only junctional sequences without quality scores, so filtering could not match that applied to full-length reads. To assign V/J genes and CDR3, sequences were annotated against IMGT germline references using PyIR, a Python wrapper for IgBLAST v1.9. Reads were filtered out if the reads had weak V/J assignments (E-value above 1e-6), no CDR3, stop codons, out-of-frame junctions, or ambiguous translated residues. A V3J clonotype was defined by an identical inferred V gene, J gene, and CDR3 amino acid sequence. To compute the percentage overlap between repertoires, the number of shared unique clonotypes was divided by the size of the smaller repertoire. Repertoire richness was assessed with RTK rarefaction, the Chao1 estimator, and Recon v2.1 estimates of unobserved clonotypes. For all TCRbeta clonotypes obtained by the gDNA method from four donors, generation probabilities were computed with OLGA. The immuneACCESS repertoire file appears here via TCRdb, limited to in-frame rearrangements. These files lack a portion of the clones; in checked studies, under half of the deficit traces to unresolved V genes, and the cause of the others is not known. That table furnishes V, J and clone size, whereas the DNA furnished D and trimming. This sample is represented by roughly 1,800,000 clones; over 85% of them were singletons. The top ten constitute 1% to 1.5% of the sample.

CD8 naive samples consisted of CD45RO-negative cells that were positively selected for CCR7, yielding a CD45RA+CCR7+ population without TemRA cells. Donors were healthy HIV-negative adults with no recently reported acute infections or vaccinations. All donors were Caucasian adults living in Nashville, Tennessee, USA. Blood was obtained by leukapheresis, after which PBMCs were separated by Ficoll-Histopaque density gradient centrifugation and cryopreserved in liquid nitrogen vapor phase. Purity and quantity of every magnetically sorted T cell population were checked by analytical flow cytometry. Genomic DNA was isolated from each sorted fraction and quantified by UV absorbance on a Nanodrop 2000c. The CDR3 goes from the cysteine to the phenylalanine over 13 residues. This entry keeps only the CDR3 DNA: 39 bases, framed from base 1. Cut back by 5 bases and 6 bases, the V and J ends lie 10 bases apart. CDR1 and CDR2 are read off the germline V gene as MDHEN and SYDVKM.

Sequencing was done on a sample of naive CD8+ T cells sorted from blood. This specimen's cell subset or site label, per the study, means: CD45RA+CCR7+. The chain is encoded by TRBV28 joined to TRBJ2-2; the D gene cannot be named for sure. This clonotype was sampled from a man younger than 30 in good health. The CDR3 amino acid sequence is: CASSRTIPGELFF. The DNA sequence is as follows: TGTGCCAGCAGTCGAACAATACCCGGGGAGCTGTTTTTT. Here the CDR3 is joined to the reference TRBV28 and TRBJ2-2 genes, and the full variable domain is: DVKVTQSSRYLVKRTGEKVFLECVQDMDHENMFWYRQDPGLGLRLIYFSYDVKMKEKGDIPEGYSVSREKKERFSLILESASTNQTSMYLCASSRTIPGELFFGEGSRLTVL.